This T cell receptor (beta chain) is drawn from a study of shared clonotypes between healthy human individuals. Study-level background: The composition of the donors was a couple of women and a few men aged 18 to 49.

As concerns this clone: The antigen remains unidentified.

Splitting the CD4+ cells yielded a CD45RA+ naive subset and a CD45RA-negative memory subset. Study results and caveats: Only blood underwent sampling, and tissue repertoires likely differ.

The method was immunoSEQ multiplex PCR; TCRdb's version includes in-frame clones alone and lacks a portion of them. The table has approximately 2,000,000 clones, around 93% seen once. The CDR3 covers 15 residues. V was trimmed by 0 bases and J by 2 bases, leaving 12 bases between them. Looked up from germline, CDR1 is SGDLS and CDR2 is YYNGEE. The sequence was collected from a young man in good health. Some clones in this sample may be carry-over from other donors' samples. Sequences were obtained from naive CD4+ T cells from PBMCs. The subset is: CD45RA+ positively selected. This rearrangement joins TRBV9 to TRBJ2-7; D is ambiguous. CDR3 protein: CASSVAAELTYEQYF. The CDR3 DNA sequence: TGTGCCAGCAGCGTAGCGGCAGAGCTTACCTACGAGCAGTACTTC.